Detailed here is one T cell receptor (beta chain). The clone's antigen remains unknown. Per-base qualities were not stored, and no clone one base away is much larger. A patient counted as having stable Graves' hyperthyroidism if no progression to ophthalmopathy occurred over 18 months of follow-up. Hyperthyroidism patients were newly diagnosed, had a disease duration of under 2 months, and were aged 18 to 65 years. Exclusion was applied to patients with uncontrolled infections, other autoimmune diseases, pregnancy or lactation. Diagnoses were established on the basis of clinical symptoms, serum thyroxine and TRAb, thyroid ultrasound, and orbital computed tomography. PBMCs were separated from 10 ml of fresh peripheral blood using Ficoll-Paque density gradient centrifugation. Trizol reagent was used to extract total RNA, and RNA quality was then checked on an Agilent 2100 Bioanalyzer. This sample is drawn from a study of T cells in Graves' hyperthyroidism and ophthalmopathy (dated by TCRdb to the late 2010s). In the study overall: Peripheral blood was sampled at the time of initial diagnosis, prior to any treatment. TCR V-J signatures able to tell the groups apart were searched for in a discovery cohort of approximately 95 patients, of whom 43 had Graves' ophthalmopathy and roughly 59 had stable Graves' hyperthyroidism. An independent validation cohort of 18 to 20 hyperthyroidism patients and approximately 16 patients who later progressed to ophthalmopathy tested prospective prediction of ophthalmopathy. For training and testing, the 100 or so patients in the discovery cohort were randomly divided in a 7:3 ratio. In addition, the study compared T-cell repertoires in thyroid tissue and in blood from roughly 6 Graves' hyperthyroidism patients. Following sampling, methimazole starting at 30 mg daily was given to hyperthyroidism patients, and high-dose intravenous methylprednisolone was given to ophthalmopathy patients. TCR Vbeta CDR3 sequencing of approximately 140 peripheral blood samples (fewer than 45 ophthalmopathy, about 75 hyperthyroidism and approximately 17 progressor patients) is reported in the paper. Broader findings and caveats from the paper: Sample size was not statistically predetermined, and blinding of investigators to group allocation was not performed. A model built on a 13 V-J signature distinguished ophthalmopathy from stable hyperthyroidism, reaching roughly 88% sensitivity and under 84% specificity in cross-validation and 80%/75% in testing. During validation, the model predicted progression to ophthalmopathy a median of about 6.3 months ahead of onset, with approximately 70% sensitivity and more than 72% specificity. Most expanded thyroid clonotypes (frequency above 0.001) were also detected in blood, suggesting blood repertoires may reflect thyroid immune responses.

According to the germline V gene (reference sequence), CDR1 reads LGHDT and CDR2 reads YNNKEL. V sheds 1 base and J sheds 10 bases, leaving 14 bases between their ends. The CDR3, cysteine through phenylalanine, is 15 amino acids long. CDR3 DNA is the only sequence kept; it has 45 bases, read in frame from the first base. Amplification of TCR beta CDR3 regions was carried out from RNA transcripts. A first-round RT-PCR of the TCR CDR3 used the HTBI primer set with the Qiagen OneStep RT-PCR kit. Libraries were constructed in a second round of multiplex PCR, after which size selection and purification were carried out. Sequencing of the libraries was done on an Illumina HiSeq2000 using paired-end 100 bp reads. In the source study's methods: SOAPnuke was used to process the raw data, with reads discarded if the reads contained adapters or uncalled bases, had a mean Phred below 15, or lacked an exact constant-primer or identifier match. High-quality paired reads were merged using COPE v1.2.5, and each unique nucleotide sequence was defined as a clonotype. Clonotypes were aligned to IMGT TRBV, TRBD and TRBJ reference segments using MiTCR v1.1. The analysis was restricted to V-J combinations with a frequency above 0.0001, which together covered over 99% of the repertoires. The TCS score was defined as the ratio of F50 (clonal expansion) to E x V (chaos), calculated using BLOSUM62-based TCRdist between CDR3 peptides within each V-J. Welch's t-statistics and random forest reduced 514 V-J features to 13, which were used in a naive Bayes classifier (R e1071). The public reads were run again by TCRdb, first through fastp at Q25 and then through MiXCR, and only productive beta chains were kept. CDR3 protein sequences are deduplicated, and each keeps its most common genes and DNA. None of the V and J calls come from the authors' own analysis; TCRdb made them. The sample table records 250,000 to 300,000 distinct CDR3 sequences; roughly an eighth of these occur just once. Roughly 7.7% of the sample goes to the ten largest clones.

This receptor was obtained from a woman aged 40 to 55 with Graves' hyperthyroidism. This sequence uses TRBV3-1 and TRBJ1-6, with an unclear D gene assignment. Sample: blood. CDR3 reads: CASSQVEGIGSPLHF. The DNA sequence is as follows: TGTGCCAGCAGCCAAGTGGAAGGGATAGGATCACCCCTCCACTTT.